One T cell receptor beta chain is described in this entry. This sample is part of a study of blood T cell repertoires in COVID-19. On the study more broadly: The study drew acute and convalescent COVID-19 samples from the United States, Italy and Spain.

Everyone who took part was roughly 18 to 89 years old, and they came from about two dozen US areas. J was trimmed by 1 base and V by 2 bases; bases with no gene match: 7. The CDR3 spans 17 residues. Germline values: CDR1 KGHSH, CDR2 LQKENI. Method: immunoSEQ multiplex PCR; TCRdb's copy keeps in-frame clones and lacks some. The repertoire holds about 230,000 clones, more than 70% seen once, with about 2.5% in the top ten. V gene TRBV18 combines with J gene TRBJ2-3; 9 bases map to TRBD2. The TCR was taken from a middle-aged woman with acute COVID-19. The sequencing sample was made of PBMCs or T cells enriched from blood (not recorded which). Written as DNA, the CDR3 is TGTGCCAGCTCACCAGTCCTAGCGGGGAGTGGCACAGATACGCAGTATTTT. The encoded protein is CASSPVLAGSGTDTQYF.